These T cell receptor beta chains were read from a single sample in a study of cytomegalovirus exposure and HLA in healthy donors. Libraries were prepared by immunoSEQ multiplex PCR; TCRdb keeps only in-frame clonotypes and omits some of them. The table has just under 80,000 clones, around 79% seen once; the top ten hold 4% to 5.5%. Sequenced: PBMCs. The receptor source for this set is a man aged 40-55 years in good health and CMV-seronegative. Both conserved end residues are part of each CDR3. A D gene is named only where the DNA matches it firmly. Size is stated for part of the rows, as once, few or many counts, or as a class when the clone is expanded.

d_gene: TRBD1; abundance: NA; v_gene: TRBV28; j_gene: TRBJ2-7; CDR3nt: TGTGCCAGCACCACCGGGACAGGGGGCTTCCACGAGCAGTACTTC; CDR3aa: CASTTGTGGFHEQYF
d_gene: NA; abundance: NA; v_gene: TRBV15; j_gene: TRBJ1-5; CDR3nt: TGTGCCACCAGTAAGGGGCGTAATCAGCCCCAGCATTTT; CDR3aa: CATSKGRNQPQHF
d_gene: TRBD2; abundance: NA; v_gene: TRBV10-2; j_gene: TRBJ2-7; CDR3nt: TGCGCCAGCAGGGGGACTAGCGGGATTTCCTACGAGCAGTACTTC; CDR3aa: CASRGTSGISYEQYF
d_gene: NA; abundance: NA; v_gene: TRBV14; j_gene: TRBJ1-1; CDR3nt: TGTGCCAGCAGCGCACAAGGGTTCGGGGTCACTGAAGCTTTCTTT; CDR3aa: CASSAQGFGVTEAFF
d_gene: NA; abundance: NA; v_gene: TRBV9; j_gene: TRBJ2-7; CDR3nt: TGTGCCAGCAGCGTAGGGCTAAAGCAGGATGAGCAGCACTTC; CDR3aa: CASSVGLKQDEQHF
d_gene: TRBD2; abundance: NA; v_gene: TRBV7-9; j_gene: TRBJ2-3; CDR3nt: TGTGCCAGCAGCTTAGTTACCGGGAGGGCCGGGGATACGCAGTATTTT; CDR3aa: CASSLVTGRAGDTQYF
d_gene: TRBD1; abundance: once; v_gene: TRBV5-1; j_gene: TRBJ2-1; CDR3nt: TGCGCCAGCAGCATTCTACAGGGGAACAATGAGCAGTTCTTC; CDR3aa: CASSILQGNNEQFF
d_gene: TRBD1; abundance: NA; v_gene: TRBV4-3; j_gene: TRBJ2-7; CDR3nt: TGCGCCAGCAGCCAAGAAAGAATAACCCGGGACAGCCTTCTACGGGAGCAGTACTTC; CDR3aa: CASSQERITRDSLLREQYF
d_gene: NA; abundance: NA; v_gene: TRBV28; j_gene: TRBJ2-7; CDR3nt: TGTGCCAGCGGGGAGTCCTACGAGCAGTACTTC; CDR3aa: CASGESYEQYF
d_gene: NA; abundance: NA; v_gene: TRBV6-1; j_gene: TRBJ2-3; CDR3nt: TGTGCCAGCAGTGTAGCGGCTGGCCCAGATACGCAGTATTTT; CDR3aa: CASSVAAGPDTQYF
d_gene: NA; abundance: NA; v_gene: TRBV5-1; j_gene: TRBJ2-7; CDR3nt: TGCGCCAGCAGCTCGGTTAGCTCCTACGAGCAGTACTTC; CDR3aa: CASSSVSSYEQYF
d_gene: NA; abundance: NA; v_gene: TRBV4-3; j_gene: TRBJ2-1; CDR3nt: TGCGCCAGCAGCCAAGATTCGAGGAGATTCGGCAATGAGCAGTTCTTC; CDR3aa: CASSQDSRRFGNEQFF
d_gene: TRBD1; abundance: NA; v_gene: TRBV4-3; j_gene: TRBJ2-7; CDR3nt: TGCGCCAGCAGCCTCGACAGGGGCACCTACGAGCAGTACTTC; CDR3aa: CASSLDRGTYEQYF
d_gene: TRBD2; abundance: few; v_gene: TRBV30; j_gene: TRBJ2-1; CDR3nt: TGTGCCTGGTGTCCTAGCGGAGTCTACAATGAGCAGTTCTTC; CDR3aa: CAWCPSGVYNEQFF
d_gene: TRBD1; abundance: NA; v_gene: TRBV7-2; j_gene: TRBJ2-1; CDR3nt: TGTGCCAGCAGCTTAGCGGGGACAGGGGGGTGGAATGAGCAGTTCTTC; CDR3aa: CASSLAGTGGWNEQFF
d_gene: NA; abundance: once; v_gene: TRBV7-8; j_gene: TRBJ1-1; CDR3nt: TGTGCCAGCAGCTTAGGGGAGCTGAACACTGAAGCTTTCTTT; CDR3aa: CASSLGELNTEAFF
d_gene: NA; abundance: NA; v_gene: TRBV5-6; j_gene: TRBJ2-7; CDR3nt: TGTGCCAGCAGCTTGGTACGGGGAGGCGAGCAGTACTTC; CDR3aa: CASSLVRGGEQYF
d_gene: NA; abundance: NA; v_gene: TRBV29-1; j_gene: TRBJ1-3; CDR3nt: TGCAGCGTTTTCGGGGGAAACACCATATATTTT; CDR3aa: CSVFGGNTIYF
d_gene: NA; abundance: NA; v_gene: TRBV4-1; j_gene: TRBJ1-1; CDR3nt: TGCGCCAGCAGCCTACAAGGGGAGGGGATGAACACTGAAGCTTTCTTT; CDR3aa: CASSLQGEGMNTEAFF
d_gene: TRBD1; abundance: NA; v_gene: TRBV5-1; j_gene: TRBJ1-1; CDR3nt: TGCGCCAGCAGCTCAACGGTAACAGGGGGGACTGAAGCTTTCTTT; CDR3aa: CASSSTVTGGTEAFF